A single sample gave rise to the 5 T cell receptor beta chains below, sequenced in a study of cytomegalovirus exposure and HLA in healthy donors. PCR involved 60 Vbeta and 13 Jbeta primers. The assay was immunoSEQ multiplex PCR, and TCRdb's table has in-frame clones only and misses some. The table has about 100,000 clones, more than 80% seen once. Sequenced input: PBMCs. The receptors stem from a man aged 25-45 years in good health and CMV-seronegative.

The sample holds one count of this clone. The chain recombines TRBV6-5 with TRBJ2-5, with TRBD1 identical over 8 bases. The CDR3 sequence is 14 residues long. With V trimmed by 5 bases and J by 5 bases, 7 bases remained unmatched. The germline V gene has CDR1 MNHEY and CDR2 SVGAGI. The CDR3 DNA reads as TGTGCCAGCAGTGGGACAGGACGCCGGGAGACCCAGTACTTC. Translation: CASSGTGRRETQYF.

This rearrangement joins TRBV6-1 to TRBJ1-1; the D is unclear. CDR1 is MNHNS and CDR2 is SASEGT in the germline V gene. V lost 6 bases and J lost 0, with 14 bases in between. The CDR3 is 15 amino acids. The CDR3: CASSHHTALNTEAFF. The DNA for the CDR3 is TGTGCCAGCAGCCACCACACCGCCCTGAACACTGAAGCTTTCTTT.

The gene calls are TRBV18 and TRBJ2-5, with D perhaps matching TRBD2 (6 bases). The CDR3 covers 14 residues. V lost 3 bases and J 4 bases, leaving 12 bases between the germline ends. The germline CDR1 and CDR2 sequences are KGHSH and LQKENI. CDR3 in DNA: TGTGCCAGCTCACCCAGACTAGTTGTAGAGACCCAGTACTTC. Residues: CASSPRLVVETQYF.

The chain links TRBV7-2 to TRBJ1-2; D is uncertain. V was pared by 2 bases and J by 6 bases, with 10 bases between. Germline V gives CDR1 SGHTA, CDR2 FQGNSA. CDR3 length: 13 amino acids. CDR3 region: CASSLFSRHGYTF. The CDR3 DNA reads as TGTGCCAGCAGCTTATTTAGTCGTCATGGCTACACCTTC.

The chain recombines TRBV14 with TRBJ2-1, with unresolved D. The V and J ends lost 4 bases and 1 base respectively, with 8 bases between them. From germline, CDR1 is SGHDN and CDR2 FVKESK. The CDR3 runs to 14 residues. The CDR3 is CASSPHESYNEQFF. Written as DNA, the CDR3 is TGTGCCAGCAGCCCTCACGAGTCCTACAATGAGCAGTTCTTC.